The entry below describes one TCR beta chain. Its antigen is unknown. Via MiXCR, TCRdb re-called the 5' RACE reads, giving one row per CDR3 protein. In the table there are approximately 53,000 distinct CDR3 sequences, 28% of which are singletons. Whole-study findings and limits: The larger-cohort validation was restricted to a single TCR beta V-J rearrangement rather than whole repertoires.

CDR1 is KGHDR and CDR2 is SFDVKD in the germline V gene. J was trimmed by 5 bases and V by 9 bases; bases with no gene match: 6. The CDR3 has 13 residues. Sequencing input: tumor-infiltrating memory CD4+ T cells sorted from the breast tumor. Subset defined: memory CD4+ T cells, CD4+CD45RO+CD25-. The chain recombines TRBV24-1 with TRBJ2-7, with TRBD1 matching over 10 bases. This receptor was obtained from a female donor with breast cancer. CDR3 in amino acids: CATEGQGSDEQYF. The DNA of the CDR3 is TGTGCCACCGAGGGACAGGGGTCCGACGAGCAGTACTTC.